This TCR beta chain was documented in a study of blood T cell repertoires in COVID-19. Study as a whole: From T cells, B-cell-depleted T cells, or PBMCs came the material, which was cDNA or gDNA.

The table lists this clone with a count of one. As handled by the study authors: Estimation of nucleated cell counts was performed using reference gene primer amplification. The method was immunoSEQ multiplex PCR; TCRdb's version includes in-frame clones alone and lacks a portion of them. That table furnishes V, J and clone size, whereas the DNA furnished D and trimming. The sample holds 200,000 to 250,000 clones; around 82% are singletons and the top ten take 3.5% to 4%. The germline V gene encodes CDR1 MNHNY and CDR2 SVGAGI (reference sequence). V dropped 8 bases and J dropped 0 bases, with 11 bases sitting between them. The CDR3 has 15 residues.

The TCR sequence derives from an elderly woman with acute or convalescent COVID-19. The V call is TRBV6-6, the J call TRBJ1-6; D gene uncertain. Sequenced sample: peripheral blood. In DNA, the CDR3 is TGTGCCAGCGGTGTTCGGGACTCCTATAATTCACCCCTCCACTTT. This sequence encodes CASGVRDSYNSPLHF.